This T cell receptor (beta chain) was recorded in a study of blood T cell repertoires in COVID-19. Study background: The samples span acute and convalescent COVID-19 from the United States, Italy and Spain. In each case, the material was cDNA or gDNA derived from T cells, B-cell-depleted T cells, or PBMCs.

The count of this clone is one. Under the authors' procedure: Amplification with reference gene primers provided the estimates of nucleated cell counts. Only in-frame clones appear in the TCRdb table, and some are missing; sequencing was by immunoSEQ multiplex PCR. V, J and clone size are those of that table, while D and trimming were read from the DNA. In the table there are 250,000 to 300,000 clones, 81% of which are singletons. The germline gives CDR1 MNHEY, CDR2 SVGEGT. V dropped 0 bases and J dropped 8 bases, with 13 bases sitting between them. The CDR3 has 14 residues. J is TRBJ1-2 and V is TRBV6-2 or TRBV6-3, with D possibly matching TRBD1 (6 bases). The sequence was collected from a woman in her fifties or sixties with active or convalescent COVID-19. The sequenced sample was peripheral blood. The CDR3 DNA follows: TGTGCCAGCAGTTACTCAACAGGGAGTGGAGGCTACACCTTC. Protein sequence: CASSYSTGSGGYTF.